This TCR beta chain is from a study of blood T cells in healthy people across ages. Background on the study: Capture by template switching was about one barcoded beta molecule per two T cells. Study-level findings and limits: Among long-lived donors, naive CD4+ cells were more numerous and diversity higher than in aged donors.

Note on this clonotype: Its matching antigen is unknown.

The CDR3 totals 12 residues. The germline V gene has CDR1 GTSNPN and CDR2 SVGIG (reference sequence). V lost 2 bases and J 13 bases, leaving 17 bases between the germline ends. Total RNA, at least 5.5 micrograms per sample, came from PBMCs. A J-beta primer mix and a sample-barcoded 5' primer were used in a second PCR of about 7 to 12 cycles. TCRdb redid the calling of the 5' RACE reads with MiXCR, one entry per CDR3 protein. Seen here are around 600,000 distinct CDR3 sequences, 40% to 55% observed once, and the top ten hold around 24%. Sequences were obtained from blood. V gene TRBV30 combines with J gene TRBJ1-2, with D unclear. This clonotype was sampled from an elderly man in good health. The CDR3 region has the DNA TGTGCCTGGAGTATATTCGGAGCCCCCGGCACCTTC. As protein: CAWSIFGAPGTF.